Below are 5 T cell receptor beta chains sequenced from a single sample in a study of OX40 agonist ivuxolimab in advanced cancers. Assay: immunoSEQ multiplex PCR; the TCRdb copy retains only in-frame clones and omits some. Of 50,000 to 70,000 clones in the sample, roughly 84% were seen once. The sequencing used CD4+ or CD8+ T cells sorted from blood, collected in a trial of the OX40 agonist ivuxolimab. The origin of the receptors is an adult with an advanced solid tumor such as melanoma, head and neck, liver or kidney cancer.

About this clone: The junction shows a germline mismatch at one end, possibly a read error. The V call is TRBV7-9, the J call TRBJ2-1, with 11 nucleotides matching TRBD2. This CDR3 contains 16 residues. Looked up from germline, CDR1 is SEHNR and CDR2 is FQNEAQ (reference sequence). CDR3 DNA sequence: TGTGCCAGCAGTGAACAACTAGCGGGAGTGGACAAGGAGCAGTTCTTC. This translates into CASSEQLAGVDKEQFF.

CDR3 amino acids: CASTLGGGVVYNEQFF. The CDR3 bases are TGTGCCAGCACCCTAGGAGGGGGGGTGGTCTACAATGAGCAGTTCTTC. This sequence joins TRBV28 and TRBJ2-1; possibly TRBD2 for D (7 bases). The CDR3 has 16 amino acids. Germline V CDR1 and CDR2: MDHEN, SYDVKM. The V and J ends lost 7 bases and 3 bases respectively, with 19 bases between them.

The chain joins TRBV5-1 to TRBJ2-2; 8 bases are shared with TRBD1. J was trimmed by 4 bases and V by 1 base; bases with no gene match: 6. The CDR3 has 16 residues. From germline, CDR1 is SGHRS and CDR2 YFSETQ. CDR3 bases: TGCGCCAGCAGCTTGTACCAGGGGGCTAGCACCGGGGAGCTGTTTTTT. Its protein is CASSLYQGASTGELFF.

The chain uses TRBV18 and TRBJ2-7; D might be TRBD2 (6 bases). This CDR3 has 15 amino acids. V lost 9 bases to trimming and J lost 1 base, with 19 bases between them. The V gene's germline CDR1 is KGHSH and CDR2 LQKENI. The CDR3 region has the DNA TGTGCCAGTTCCTCATTGGGGGGTAGATCCTACGAGCAGTACTTC. Protein product: CASSSLGGRSYEQYF.

The chain links TRBV7-9 to TRBJ1-1; D is undetermined. The CDR3 covers 11 residues. V was shortened by 5 bases and J by 8 bases, with 9 bases between the two germline ends. The germline CDR1 and CDR2 sequences are SEHNR and FQNEAQ (reference sequence). CDR3 DNA: TGTGCCAGCAGCGCGGATCCCGAAGCTTTCTTT. It translates to CASSADPEAFF.